The present T cell receptor beta chain was sequenced within a study of blood T cell repertoires in COVID-19. Repertoires were generated with immunoSEQ multiplex PCR, while TCRdb's copy carries only in-frame clones and drops some. This table holds just over 90,000 clones, almost 80% found once. Germline trimming cut 6 bases from V and 8 bases from J; bases unmatched to any gene: 4. The V gene's germline CDR1 is MDHEN and CDR2 SYDVKM. The CDR3 is 12 residues long. The rearrangement uses TRBV28 and TRBJ2-1; 7 nucleotides match TRBD1. The specimen was peripheral blood. This clonotype was sampled from a human donor in a cohort sampled during active COVID-19. This chain's CDR3 is CASSRGQDEQFF. In DNA, the CDR3 is TGTGCCAGCAGCCGCGGACAGGATGAGCAGTTCTTC.